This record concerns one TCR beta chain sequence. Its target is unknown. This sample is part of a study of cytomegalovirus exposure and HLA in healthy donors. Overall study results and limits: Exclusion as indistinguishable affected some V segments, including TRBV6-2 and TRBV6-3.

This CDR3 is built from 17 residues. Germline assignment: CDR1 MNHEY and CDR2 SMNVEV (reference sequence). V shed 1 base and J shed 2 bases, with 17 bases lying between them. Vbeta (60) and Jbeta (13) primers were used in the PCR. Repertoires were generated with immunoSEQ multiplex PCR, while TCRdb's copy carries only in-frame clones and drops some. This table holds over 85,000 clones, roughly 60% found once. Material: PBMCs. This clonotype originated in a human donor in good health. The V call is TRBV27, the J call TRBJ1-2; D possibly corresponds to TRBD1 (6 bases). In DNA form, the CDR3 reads TGTGCCAGCAGTTTATACCCGCCGGGACAAGAAAACTATGGCTACACCTTC. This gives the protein CASSLYPPGQENYGYTF.